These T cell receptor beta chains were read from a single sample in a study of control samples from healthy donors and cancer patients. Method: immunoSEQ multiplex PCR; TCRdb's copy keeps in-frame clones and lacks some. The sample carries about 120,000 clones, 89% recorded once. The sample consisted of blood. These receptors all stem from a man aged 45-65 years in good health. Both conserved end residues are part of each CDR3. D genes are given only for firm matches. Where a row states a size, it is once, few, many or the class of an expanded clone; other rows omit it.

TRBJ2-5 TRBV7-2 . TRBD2 CASSLWLAGGQQETQYF TGTGCCAGCAGCTTATGGCTAGCGGGGGGGCAACAAGAGACCCAGTACTTC
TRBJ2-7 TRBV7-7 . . CASSLGGGYEQYF TGTGCCAGCAGCTTAGGAGGGGGCTACGAGCAGTACTTC
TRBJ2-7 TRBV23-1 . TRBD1 CASPTTGDLSYEQYF TGCGCCAGCCCAACCACAGGGGATCTTTCCTACGAGCAGTACTTC
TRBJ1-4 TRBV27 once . CASSSLGTNEKLFF TGTGCCAGCAGTTCTCTGGGCACTAATGAAAAACTGTTTTTT
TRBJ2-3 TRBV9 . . CASSDGQTFRPDTQYF TGTGCCAGCAGCGACGGACAAACCTTCCGCCCAGATACGCAGTATTTT
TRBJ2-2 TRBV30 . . CAHEGENTGELFF TGTGCCCACGAAGGGGAGAACACCGGGGAGCTGTTTTTT
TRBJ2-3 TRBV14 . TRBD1 CASSWTGSSTDTQYF TGTGCCAGCAGCTGGACAGGGTCTAGCACAGATACGCAGTATTTT
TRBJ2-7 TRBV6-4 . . CASSDPSGRSYEQYF TGTGCCAGCAGTGACCCCTCTGGACGCTCCTACGAGCAGTACTTC
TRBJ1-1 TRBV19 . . CASSMFGGPNTEAFF TGTGCCAGTAGTATGTTCGGCGGACCCAACACTGAAGCTTTCTTT
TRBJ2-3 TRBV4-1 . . CASSQGGQDTQYF TGCGCCAGCAGCCAGGGGGGCCAAGATACGCAGTATTTT
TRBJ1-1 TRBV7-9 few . CASSLAAEAFF TGTGCCAGCAGCTTAGCTGCTGAAGCTTTCTTT
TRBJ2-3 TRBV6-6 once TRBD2 CASSYRLAGADTQYF TGTGCCAGCAGTTACCGACTAGCGGGGGCAGATACGCAGTATTTT
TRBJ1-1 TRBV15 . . CATSRDIKENTEAFF TGTGCCACCAGCAGAGATATAAAGGAGAACACTGAAGCTTTCTTT
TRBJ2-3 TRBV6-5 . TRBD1 CASSYDTGGIDTQYF TGTGCCAGCAGTTACGACACAGGGGGCATTGATACGCAGTATTTT
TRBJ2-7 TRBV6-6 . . CASSYGIGETTYEQYF TGTGCCAGCAGTTACGGAATAGGGGAGACCACCTACGAGCAGTACTTC
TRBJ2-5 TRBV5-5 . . CASSLRGAKEETQYF TGTGCCAGCAGCTTGAGGGGCGCAAAGGAAGAGACCCAGTACTTC
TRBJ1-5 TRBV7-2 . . CASSNFPFGGRASNQPQHF TGTGCCAGCAGCAACTTCCCCTTTGGGGGCCGCGCCAGCAATCAGCCCCAGCATTTT
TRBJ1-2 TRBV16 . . CASSPTTEYTSYGYTF TGTGCCAGCAGCCCGACGACAGAGTACACCTCTTATGGCTACACCTTC
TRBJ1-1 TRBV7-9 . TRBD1 CAIGTGGTEAFF TGTGCCATTGGGACAGGGGGGACTGAAGCTTTCTTT
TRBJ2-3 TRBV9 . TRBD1 CASSVVGQSTDTQYF TGTGCCAGCAGCGTAGTGGGACAGAGCACAGATACGCAGTATTTT
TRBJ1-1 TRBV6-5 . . CASSAPMNTEAFF TGTGCCAGCAGCGCACCGATGAACACTGAAGCTTTCTTT
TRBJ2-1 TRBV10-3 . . CAINFDSYNEQFF TGTGCCATCAACTTCGACAGTTACAATGAGCAGTTCTTC
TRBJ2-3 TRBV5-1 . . CASSLGQGGTDTQYF TGCGCCAGCAGCTTGGGACAGGGAGGAACAGATACGCAGTATTTT
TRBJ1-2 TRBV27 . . CASSFPGGVGYTF TGTGCCAGCAGTTTTCCCGGGGGGGTAGGCTACACCTTC
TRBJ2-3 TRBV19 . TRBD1 CASSTGQGADTQYF TGTGCCAGTAGTACGGGACAGGGGGCTGATACGCAGTATTTT
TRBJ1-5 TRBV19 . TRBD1 CASRRRDREYQPQHF TGTGCCAGTAGACGCCGGGACAGGGAGTATCAGCCCCAGCATTTT
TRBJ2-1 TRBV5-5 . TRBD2 CASSLSGGASRYNEQFF TGTGCCAGCAGCCTTAGCGGGGGGGCCTCGAGGTACAATGAGCAGTTCTTC
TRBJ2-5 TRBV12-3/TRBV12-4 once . CASSWGQETQYF TGTGCCAGCAGTTGGGGGCAAGAGACCCAGTACTTC
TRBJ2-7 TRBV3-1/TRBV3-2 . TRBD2 CASSPWRGGYEQYF TGTGCCAGCAGCCCCTGGCGGGGGGGCTACGAGCAGTACTTC
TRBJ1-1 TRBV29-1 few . CSVALRDAEAFF TGCAGCGTTGCGCTTAGGGACGCTGAAGCTTTCTTT
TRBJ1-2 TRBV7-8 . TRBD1 CASSFTTGNYGYTF TGTGCCAGCAGCTTTACGACAGGGAACTATGGCTACACCTTC
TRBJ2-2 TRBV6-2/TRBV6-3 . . CASSYGGNTGELFF TGTGCCAGCAGTTACGGGGGAAACACCGGGGAGCTGTTTTTT
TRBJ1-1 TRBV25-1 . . CASRGTEAFF TGTGCCAGCAGAGGTACTGAAGCTTTCTTT
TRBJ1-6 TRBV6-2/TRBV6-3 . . CASSHPPGLTRSPLHF TGTGCCAGCAGCCACCCCCCGGGTCTTACTCGTTCACCCCTCCACTTT
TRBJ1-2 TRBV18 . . CASSPAGFGYTF TGTGCCAGCTCACCAGCAGGGTTTGGCTACACCTTC
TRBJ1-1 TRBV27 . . CASSFSVANTEAFF TGTGCCAGCAGTTTTTCGGTGGCGAACACTGAAGCTTTCTTT
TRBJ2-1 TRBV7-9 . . CASRAPSGNEQFF TGTGCCAGCAGGGCTCCGTCCGGCAATGAGCAGTTCTTC
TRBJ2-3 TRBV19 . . CASSIGGPRTDTQYF TGTGCCAGTAGTATAGGGGGGCCCCGCACAGATACGCAGTATTTT
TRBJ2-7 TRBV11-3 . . CASSLQGSHEQYF TGTGCCAGCAGCTTGCAGGGTTCCCACGAGCAGTACTTC
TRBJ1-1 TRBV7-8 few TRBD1 CASSLYRGMNTEAFF TGTGCCAGCAGCTTGTACAGGGGGATGAACACTGAAGCTTTCTTT
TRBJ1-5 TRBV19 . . CASSPGKLDQPQHF TGTGCCAGTAGTCCCGGCAAGCTCGATCAGCCCCAGCATTTT
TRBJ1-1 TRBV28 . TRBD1 CASSPLDRQNTEAFF TGTGCCAGCAGTCCCCTGGACAGGCAGAACACTGAAGCTTTCTTT
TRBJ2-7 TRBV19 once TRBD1 CASSIDGTGAYEQYF TGTGCCAGTAGTATAGACGGGACAGGGGCTTACGAGCAGTACTTC
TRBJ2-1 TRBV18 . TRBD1 CASSPPGTGIHEQFF TGTGCCAGCTCACCACCGGGGACAGGGATCCATGAGCAGTTCTTC
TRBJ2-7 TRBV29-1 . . CSVVSGYSSYEQYF TGCAGCGTTGTTTCGGGTTACAGTTCCTACGAGCAGTACTTC
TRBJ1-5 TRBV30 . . CAWSAQGSNQPQHF TGTGCCTGGAGTGCTCAGGGGAGCAATCAGCCCCAGCATTTT
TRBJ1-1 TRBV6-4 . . CASRARVGTEAFF TGTGCCAGCAGGGCCAGGGTGGGGACTGAAGCTTTCTTT
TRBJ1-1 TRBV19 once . CASSMGLTEAFF TGTGCCAGTAGTATGGGTCTCACTGAAGCTTTCTTT
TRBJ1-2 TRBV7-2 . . CASSLAAAWRGYTF TGTGCCAGCAGCTTAGCGGCGGCCTGGAGGGGCTACACCTTC
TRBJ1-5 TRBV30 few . CAWSVVGTRQPQHF TGTGCCTGGAGTGTAGTAGGGACTCGGCAGCCCCAGCATTTT